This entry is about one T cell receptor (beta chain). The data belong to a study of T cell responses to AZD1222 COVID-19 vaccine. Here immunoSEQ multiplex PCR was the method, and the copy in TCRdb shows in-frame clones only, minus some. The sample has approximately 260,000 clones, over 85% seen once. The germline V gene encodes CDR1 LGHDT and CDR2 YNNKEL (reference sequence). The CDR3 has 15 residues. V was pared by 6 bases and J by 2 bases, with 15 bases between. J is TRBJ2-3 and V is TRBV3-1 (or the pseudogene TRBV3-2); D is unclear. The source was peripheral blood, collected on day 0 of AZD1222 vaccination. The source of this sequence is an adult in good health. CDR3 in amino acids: CASRLLYGDTDTQYF. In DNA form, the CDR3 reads TGTGCCAGCAGGTTATTATATGGGGACACAGATACGCAGTATTTT.